Below, 28 T cell receptor beta chains from the same sample are listed, as sequenced in a study of graft-versus-host responses after intestinal transplantation. TCRdb's table, derived via immunoSEQ multiplex PCR, lists solely in-frame clones and lacks some. The top ten hold approximately 0.11% of the sample, which has roughly 92,000 clones, 75% to 90% seen once. Antigens for these TCRs are unknown. The starting material was unstimulated CD4+ T cells sorted from spleen or lymph node cells, obtained before intestinal transplant. Receptors originate from a human donor who received an intestinal transplant.

As concerns this clone: The junction departs from germline at one end; a sequencing error may be responsible. The V and J genes are TRBV2 and TRBJ2-3; possibly TRBD2 for D (5 bases). Germline lookup yields CDR1 SNHLY and CDR2 FYNNEI. The CDR3 runs 8 residues. As DNA, the CDR3 is TGTGCCAGGAAAGGAGGCTACTTT. As protein: CARKGGYF.

The chain recombines TRBV11-2 with TRBJ1-1, with 7 bases matching TRBD1. V trimming: 1 base; J trimming: 1 base; junction bases outside the gene matches: 0. This CDR3 is built from 14 residues. Germline CDR1 and CDR2: SGHAT and FQNNGV. The CDR3 here is CASSLGQGNTEAFF. CDR3 sequence (DNA): TGTGCCAGCAGCTTAGGACAGGGGAACACTGAAGCTTTCTTT. Combining the CDR3 with reference TRBV11-2 and TRBJ1-1 gives the whole variable domain EAGVAQSPRYKIIEKRQSVAFWCNPISGHATLYWYQQILGQGPKLLIQFQNNGVVDDSQLPKDRFSAERLKGVDSTLKIQPAKLEDSAVYLCASSLGQGNTEAFFGQGTRLTVV.

The chain has TRBV9 and TRBJ1-1, with 9 bases fitting TRBD1. The CDR3 totals 13 residues. V shed 0 bases and J 11 bases; nucleotides not matched to a gene: 5. Germline V CDR1 and CDR2: SGDLS, YYNGEE. This CDR3 is CASSVVGTGLAFF. As DNA, the CDR3 is TGTGCCAGCAGCGTAGTTGGGACAGGGCTTGCTTTCTTT.

J is TRBJ2-3 and V is TRBV9; D is uncertain. Germline lookup yields CDR1 SGDLS and CDR2 YYNGEE. Deletions cut 3 bases from V and 5 bases from J, with 4 bases between. The CDR3 has 11 residues. The CDR3 nucleotides are TGTGCCAGCAGCGCCCGAGATACGCAGTATTTT. As protein: CASSARDTQYF.

The chain recombines TRBV5-1 with TRBJ2-5; 16 bases line up with TRBD2. V shed 4 bases, J shed 5 bases, and the junction held 11 bases outside the gene matches. This CDR3 region has 18 residues. Germline CDR1 SGHRS, CDR2 YFSETQ. CDR3 protein: CASSRGLAGGVVTETQYF. DNA of the CDR3: TGCGCCAGCAGCAGGGGACTAGCGGGGGGGGTTGTCACGGAGACCCAGTACTTC.

CDR3 nucleotides: TGTGCCAGCAGCTTACGGGAGGAGGCAAACATTCAGTACTTC. Encoded protein: CASSLREEANIQYF. The genes are TRBV11-1 and TRBJ2-4; 7 positions match TRBD2. The V segment lost 2 bases and the J segment 6 bases; nucleotides outside the gene matches: 4. Germline V gene lookup returns CDR1 SGHAT and CDR2 FQDESV (reference sequence). The CDR3 is 14 amino acids.

V is TRBV19 and J is TRBJ1-6; unclear D gene. V lost 8 bases, J lost 8 bases, and 16 bases lay in between. CDR1 and CDR2 (germline): LNHDA, SQIVND (reference sequence). This CDR3 has 14 residues. This CDR3 reads CASSDLARDSPLHF. The CDR3 DNA sequence: TGTGCCAGTTCCGACCTGGCCCGGGATTCACCCCTCCACTTT. Looking up the rest from reference TRBV19 and TRBJ1-6 gives the full variable domain: DGGITQSPKYLFRKEGQNVTLSCEQNLNHDAMYWYRQDPGQGLRLIYYSQIVNDFQKGDIAEGYSVSREKKESFPLTVTSAQKNPTAFYLCASSDLARDSPLHFGNGTRLTVT.

This clone has just a few counts. The chain has TRBV5-1 and TRBJ2-5; D is uncertain. V was clipped by 3 bases and J by 1 base, with 10 bases between them. Germline CDR1 is SGHRS and CDR2 is YFSETQ. CDR3 length: 14 residues. CDR3 in DNA: TGCGCCAGCAGCTGGATAGCATCCCAAGAGACCCAGTACTTC. Its protein product is CASSWIASQETQYF.

Written as DNA, the CDR3 is TGTGCCAGCAGCCTAACGGACAGGGTGTCGGGTGGCTACACCTTC. It specifies CASSLTDRVSGGYTF. The chain joins TRBV7-8 to TRBJ1-2, with TRBD1 identical over 8 bases. CDR1 is SGHVS, CDR2 FQNEAQ, per germline. V dropped 5 bases and J dropped 7; count of bases not matched to a gene: 12. The length of the CDR3 is 15 residues.

The CDR3 spells CASSQDGGWTGELFF. CDR3 DNA sequence: TGTGCCAGCAGCCAAGATGGGGGGTGGACCGGGGAGCTGTTTTTT. The chain joins TRBV4-2 to TRBJ2-2, with D maybe TRBD2 (6 bases). Germline V gene data show CDR1 as LGHNA and CDR2 as YNFKEQ. The CDR3 contains 15 residues. Trimming removed 0 bases from V and 5 bases from J, with 10 bases in between.

This clone was seen only a few times. The genes are TRBV6-6 and TRBJ1-3; 9 bases match TRBD1. CDR3 length: 16 residues. V was clipped by 5 bases and J by 3 bases; unmatched bases: 8. Germline V CDR1 and CDR2: MNHNY, SVGAGI (reference sequence). This chain's CDR3 is CASSGQQGAFGNTIYF. As DNA, the CDR3 is TGTGCCAGCAGTGGCCAACAGGGGGCCTTTGGAAACACCATATATTTT.

The CDR3 coding sequence is TGTGCCAGCAGCGCCAAAGGGGCAGGGGATGAGACCCAGTACTTC. Amino acid sequence: CASSAKGAGDETQYF. This chain joins TRBV6-1 and TRBJ2-5; TRBD1 might be the D (6 bases). Trimming stripped 6 bases from V and 5 bases from J, with 19 bases between. This CDR3 is 15 amino acids long. In germline, CDR1 is MNHNS, CDR2 SASEGT.

The genes are TRBV6-6 and TRBJ1-2, with TRBD1 matching over 10 bases. Looked up from germline, CDR1 is MNHNY and CDR2 is SVGAGI (reference sequence). The CDR3 sequence is 16 residues long. V lost 5 bases and J lost 2; bases outside the gene matches: 8. The CDR3 nucleotides are TGTGCCAGCAGTCGTGACAGGGGGCGGGCAAACTATGGCTACACCTTC. It specifies CASSRDRGRANYGYTF.

V and J are TRBV2 and TRBJ2-2; D is ambiguous. Looked up from germline, CDR1 is SNHLY and CDR2 is FYNNEI. This CDR3 is 13 amino acids long. V lost 7 bases to trimming and J lost 1 base, with 7 bases between them. CDR3 sequence reads: CASNSGNTGELFF. As DNA, the CDR3 is TGTGCCAGCAACTCAGGGAACACCGGGGAGCTGTTTTTT. Complete variable domain (other parts from reference TRBV2 and TRBJ2-2): EPEVTQTPSHQVTQMGQEVILRCVPISNHLYFYWYRQILGQKVEFLVSFYNNEISEKSEIFDDQFSVERPDGSNFTLKIRSTKLEDSAMYFCASNSGNTGELFFGEGSRLTVL.

This chain joins TRBV13 and TRBJ1-2, with TRBD1 identical over 10 bases. J was trimmed by 8 bases and V by 5 bases; bases with no gene match: 8. The CDR3 runs to 14 residues. CDR1 PRHDT and CDR2 FYEKMQ come from the germline V gene (reference sequence). The DNA for the CDR3 is TGTGCCAGCAGCCCCGACAGGGGGCTTGGGGGCTACACCTTC. It yields the protein CASSPDRGLGGYTF.

The V gene is TRBV11-2, the J gene TRBJ1-1; 9 bases align to TRBD1. Germline lookup yields CDR1 SGHAT and CDR2 FQNNGV. After removal of 5 bases from V and 4 bases from J, the junction contained 14 bases not matched to a gene. This CDR3 region has 17 residues. The CDR3 bases are TGTGCCAGCAGCCCCGGGACAGGGAAGAGGGTTGGCACTGAAGCTTTCTTT. It codes for CASSPGTGKRVGTEAFF.

This clone was counted a few times. The V gene is TRBV29-1, the J gene TRBJ2-7; TRBD1 aligns across 9 bases. The CDR3 has 15 amino acids. V shed 7 bases and J 2 bases; nucleotides not matched to a gene: 12. Germline CDR1 and CDR2: SQVTM and ANQGSEA. The CDR3 spells CSAASGQGITYEQYF. DNA of the CDR3: TGCAGCGCCGCAAGCGGACAGGGGATTACCTACGAGCAGTACTTC.

This CDR3 reads CASRGMNTEAFF. CDR3 DNA: TGCGCCAGCAGGGGCATGAACACTGAAGCTTTCTTT. The chain combines TRBV5-1 with TRBJ1-1, with D unclear. Trimming took 5 bases from V and 0 from J, leaving 5 bases between them. The CDR3 contains 12 residues. Germline V lookup: CDR1 SGHRS, CDR2 YFSETQ. The complete variable domain, with remaining parts taken from reference TRBV5-1 and TRBJ1-1, reads KAGVTQTPRYLIKTRGQQVTLSCSPISGHRSVSWYQQTPGQGLQFLFEYFSETQRNKGNFPGRFSGRQFSNSRSEMNVSTLELGDSALYLCASRGMNTEAFFGQGTRLTVV.

The chain employs TRBV10-3 and TRBJ1-1, with D uncertain. CDR3 size: 15 residues. The ends were cut back, 0 bases at V and 6 bases at J, with 14 bases in the middle. Germline CDR1 is ENHRY and CDR2 is SYGVKD. The CDR3 is CAISESIRIGSEAFF. The CDR3 nucleotides are TGTGCCATCAGTGAGTCGATCCGAATCGGGTCTGAAGCTTTCTTT.

Turning to this clone: The junction does not match germline at one end; this may be a read error. The chain recombines TRBV7-7 with TRBJ2-5; TRBD1 might be the D (5 bases). The CDR3 is made up of 14 amino acids. Germline CDR1 is SSHAT and CDR2 is FNYEAQ (reference sequence). The CDR3 DNA is TGTGCTAGCAGCCGGACATCGGTGGGGGAGACCCAGTACTTC. Translated, it gives CASSRTSVGETQYF.

This clone occurred once. The V and J genes are TRBV7-9 and TRBJ2-5, with TRBD2 as a possible D gene (5 bases). The ends were cut back, 2 bases at V and 5 bases at J, with 15 bases in the middle. The CDR3 has 15 residues. Looked up from germline, CDR1 is SEHNR and CDR2 is FQNEAQ (reference sequence). CDR3 sequence reads: CASSLRGGLAETQYF. CDR3 in DNA: TGTGCCAGCAGCTTAAGAGGAGGCCTGGCGGAGACCCAGTACTTC. The entire variable domain, with the rest obtained from reference TRBV7-9 and TRBJ2-5, is as follows: DTGVSQNPRHKITKRGQNVTFRCDPISEHNRLYWYRQTLGQGPEFLTYFQNEAQLEKSRLLSDRFSAERPKGSFSTLEIQRTEQGDSAMYLCASSLRGGLAETQYFGPGTRLLVL.

The chain uses TRBV9 and TRBJ2-1, with D possibly being TRBD2 (5 bases). Germline lookup yields CDR1 SGDLS and CDR2 YYNGEE. This CDR3 is 15 amino acids long. Trimming left V 5 bases short and J 3 bases short, with 15 bases between. CDR3 residues: CASSFGLGLYNEQFF. The DNA for the CDR3 is TGTGCCAGCAGTTTTGGACTGGGTCTCTACAATGAGCAGTTCTTC.

The chain links TRBV10-3 to TRBJ2-2; D is uncertain. Germline CDR1 is ENHRY and CDR2 is SYGVKD. Trimming took off 7 bases at V and 0 bases at J, with 9 bases between the two ends. The CDR3 has 14 amino acids. The CDR3 coding sequence is TGTGCCATCACCCCGTCCTCGAACACCGGGGAGCTGTTTTTT. This encodes CAITPSSNTGELFF.

V usage is TRBV27 and J usage is TRBJ2-2; TRBD2 agrees at 7 bases. V lost 7 bases to trimming and J lost 1 base; unmatched junction nucleotides: 6. Germline loops: CDR1 MNHEY, CDR2 SMNVEV (reference sequence). The CDR3 has 15 amino acids. CDR3 coding DNA: TGTGCCAGCAAGAGATGGGGGGGGAACACCGGGGAGCTGTTTTTT. Amino acids: CASKRWGGNTGELFF.

This chain uses TRBV18 with TRBJ1-1; D gene ambiguous. The length of the CDR3 is 13 residues. V was cut by 3 bases and J by 4 bases, with 9 bases left in between. Germline CDR1 KGHSH, CDR2 LQKENI. DNA of the CDR3: TGTGCCAGCTCACCTCTTGGGAGCACTGAAGCTTTCTTT. This gives the protein CASSPLGSTEAFF.

This chain joins TRBV6-5 and TRBJ1-5, with D maybe TRBD1 (6 bases). CDR3 length: 13 residues. The germline CDR1 and CDR2 sequences are MNHEY and SVGAGI. The ends were cut back, 6 bases at V and 6 bases at J, with 12 bases in the middle. The CDR3 DNA reads TGTGCCAGCAGCCAGACAGGAGGTCAGCCCCAGCATTTT. Translation: CASSQTGGQPQHF.

V usage is TRBV5-1 and J usage is TRBJ2-2, with D perhaps matching TRBD2 (6 bases). V lost 0 bases, J lost 7 bases, and 10 bases lay in between. The CDR3 is 14 residues long. Germline-derived CDR1 and CDR2 are SGHRS and YFSETQ. CDR3 coding DNA: TGCGCCAGCAGCTTGGTTGGAGGGATCGGGGAGCTGTTTTTT. Translated, it gives CASSLVGGIGELFF.

The chain uses TRBV7-9 and TRBJ1-2, with TRBD1 as a possible D gene (5 bases). Trimming took off 2 bases at V and 2 bases at J, with 12 bases between the two ends. The CDR3 contains 15 residues. CDR1 and CDR2 (germline): SEHNR, FQNEAQ (reference sequence). CDR3 loop: CASSLPSGFNYGYTF. As DNA, the CDR3 is TGTGCCAGCAGCTTACCCTCAGGGTTCAACTATGGCTACACCTTC.